The TCR beta chain described here comes from a study of spatial heterogeneity in lung cancer. Turning to the study itself: Beta-chain sequences were consistently detected more often than alpha-chain sequences. Study results and limitations: How many expanded intratumoral alpha and beta TCRs were present tracked the tumor mutation count, which was a count of nonsynonymous mutations.

This clonotype was observed at least ten times. Its specificity is unknown. This beta chain came through as a stray read in a library set up for alpha chains, and its size says little. CDR1 is ENHRY, CDR2 SYGVKD, per germline. The CDR3 runs 15 residues. Trimming pared 3 bases from V and 1 base from J, leaving 12 bases between. Individually, TCR cDNA molecules were each labelled with a unique molecular identifier. TCRdb redid the calling of the 5' RACE reads with MiXCR, one entry per CDR3 protein. This sample carries 16,000 or so distinct CDR3 sequences, approximately 6.8% of them seen once, and the ten largest clones take about 20%. The time point denotes: sample taken at primary tumor resection. Patients with untreated early-stage non-small cell lung cancer, numbering approximately 79, were the donors. Unsorted samples of tumor, nontumor lung or frozen PBMC had their whole RNA sequenced.

This specimen consisted of lung tumor tissue, obtained at surgery. The receptor was derived from a female donor with early-stage non-small cell lung cancer. V gene TRBV10-3 combines with J gene TRBJ1-1; D may be TRBD1 (6 bases). For the CDR3, the DNA is TGTGCCATCAGTGATTCGGGGGCGCCGAACACTGAAGCTTTCTTT. Amino acids: CAISDSGAPNTEAFF.